This T cell receptor (beta chain) was sequenced in a study of CD8+ T cells in alopecia areata. Study at large: At a dose of 5 to 10 mg twice daily, oral tofacitinib was given to treated patients. Study-wide results and caveats: Scalp specimens additionally yield sequences from normal skin's resident alphabeta T cells. Higher clonality was seen in lesional scalp than in normal scalp, especially in alopecia totalis/universalis.

RNA extraction was followed by reverse transcription into cDNA, which acted as the sequencing template. Here immunoSEQ multiplex PCR was the method, and the copy in TCRdb shows in-frame clones only, minus some. The sample has 140,000 to 150,000 clones, roughly 50% seen once; the top ten hold roughly 6.5%. This clone was counted a few times. Its antigen is unknown. PBMCs provided sorted CD4+ and CD8+ T cells. Specimen: CD4+ T cells sorted from blood, collected at week 0. The receptor was isolated from a human donor with alopecia areata.

CDR3: CSANRDQPQHF. The CDR3 DNA is TGCAGTGCTAACAGGGATCAGCCCCAGCATTTT. This rearrangement joins TRBV20-1 to TRBJ1-5; D perhaps matches TRBD1 (6 bases). The CDR3 consists of 11 residues. The germline CDR1 and CDR2 sequences are DFQATT and SNEGSKA (reference sequence). The V gene lost 4 bases and the J gene lost 5 bases, with 6 bases spanning the gap.